The clone carrying this TCR beta chain was seen at least ten times. Its antigen is as yet unknown. CDR3 length equals 16 residues. V trimming: 6 bases; J trimming: 0 bases; junction bases outside the gene matches: 8. The data were taken from a study of identical twins. Findings and caveats of the study: Weaker excess twin sharing was observed in beta out-of-frame sequences. Insertions were reduced in abundant cord blood beta clonotypes but not in memory repertoires.

Template switching, a step in the protocol, added a universal primer site, and cDNA carried unique molecular identifiers. TCRdb independently ran MiXCR on the 5' RACE reads; one entry per CDR3 protein. The sample lists about 690,000 distinct CDR3 sequences, less than 7% occurring once. Sequencing was performed on naive T cells sorted from blood. This clonotype originated in a man between 18 and 29 years old in good health. This chain connects TRBV12-3 or TRBV12-4 to TRBJ2-1; 7 bases are shared with TRBD2. DNA of the CDR3: TGTGCCAGCAGCAAACTAGCGAGGAGCTCCTACAATGAGCAGTTCTTC. Residues: CASSKLARSSYNEQFF.